The 9 T cell receptor beta chains given below trace back to one sample, sequenced in a study of blood T cell repertoires in COVID-19. Sequencing was performed with immunoSEQ multiplex PCR; in TCRdb, only in-frame clones are kept and a portion is missing. The table shows a few hundred thousand clones, with roughly 90% occurring only once. Sample: peripheral blood. The receptors originated from a man aged 35-49 years with active or convalescent COVID-19.

The chain uses TRBV19 and TRBJ1-4, with a tentative D call TRBD1 (6 bases). The germline V gene has CDR1 LNHDA and CDR2 SQIVND (reference sequence). CDR3 size: 16 residues. V lost 2 bases and J 0 bases, leaving 10 bases between the germline ends. The CDR3: CASSIPRGPTNEKLFF. The DNA of the CDR3 is TGTGCCAGTAGTATACCCAGGGGACCAACTAATGAAAAACTGTTTTTT.

The V gene is TRBV6-1, the J gene TRBJ2-5; TRBD2 agrees at 8 bases. The V gene end was trimmed by 0 bases and the J gene end by 5 bases; junction bases not matched to a gene: 2. This CDR3 contains 14 residues. Germline V gene lookup returns CDR1 MNHNS and CDR2 SASEGT. The CDR3: CASSEAAGGETQYF. As DNA, the CDR3 is TGTGCCAGCAGTGAAGCGGCGGGAGGTGAGACCCAGTACTTC.

This clone was recorded only once. The V and J genes are TRBV27 and TRBJ2-7; D uncertain. The CDR3 runs 14 residues. V lost 6 bases to trimming and J lost 0 bases, with 12 bases between them. CDR1 and CDR2 (germline): MNHEY, SMNVEV (reference sequence). The CDR3 DNA sequence: TGTGCCAGCAGCTGGGCAGGCGTCTCCTACGAGCAGTACTTC. Amino acid sequence: CASSWAGVSYEQYF.

Turning to this clone: At one of its ends the junction is not consistent with the germline gene, which may arise from a read error. The chain recombines TRBV7-7 with TRBJ2-2; tentative D call: TRBD2 (5 bases). The CDR3 consists of 14 residues. CDR1 is SSHAT, CDR2 FNYEAQ, per germline (reference sequence). The CDR3, as DNA: TGTGCTAGCAGCTTAGGAGGTTGGTGTTGGGAGCTGTTTTTT. Encoded protein: CASSLGGWCWELFF.

CDR3 nucleotides: TGTGCCAGCAGTCCCACCGGAGTGGCAGATAACACCGGGGAGCTGTTTTTT. Its translation is CASSPTGVADNTGELFF. The V and J genes are TRBV27 and TRBJ2-2; D is undetermined. Trimming removed 5 bases at V and 2 bases at J, with 18 bases between. This CDR3 contains 17 residues. The V gene's germline CDR1 is MNHEY and CDR2 SMNVEV (reference sequence).

This clone was picked up one time. V gene TRBV5-4 combines with J gene TRBJ2-7; D possibly corresponds to TRBD2 (5 bases). Trimming shortened V by 4 bases and J by 7 bases, and 12 bases separated the two germline ends. CDR3 size: 12 residues. From germline, CDR1 is SGHNT and CDR2 YYREEE (reference sequence). CDR3 amino acids: CASSPLPGEQYF. CDR3 DNA sequence: TGTGCCAGCAGCCCCCTCCCGGGGGAGCAGTACTTC.

V gene TRBV24-1 combines with J gene TRBJ2-1; 9 positions match TRBD1. The V gene's germline CDR1 is KGHDR and CDR2 SFDVKD. J gave up 3 bases and V 0 bases, and 11 bases lay outside the gene matches. The CDR3 runs to 19 residues. This CDR3 reads CATSDLRGTGPPFYNEQFF. The CDR3, as DNA: TGTGCCACCAGTGATTTGAGGGGGACAGGGCCCCCTTTCTACAATGAGCAGTTCTTC.

This clone has only a few counts. J is TRBJ2-7 and V is TRBV9; 9 bases agree with TRBD2. Unmatched junction bases numbered 8, after V lost 5 bases and J lost 5 bases. The CDR3 runs to 14 residues. CDR1 SGDLS and CDR2 YYNGEE come from the germline V gene. Here the CDR3 reads CASSAGTSSHEQYF. Here the CDR3 DNA reads TGTGCCAGCAGTGCCGGGACTAGCTCGCACGAGCAGTACTTC.

The chain employs TRBV19 and TRBJ1-6; D is possibly TRBD1 (6 bases). V lost 7 bases and J lost 0, with 7 bases in between. Germline V lookup: CDR1 LNHDA, CDR2 SQIVND (reference sequence). The CDR3 loop spans 14 amino acids. Here the CDR3 DNA reads TGTGCCAGTACACAGGGCTCCTATAATTCACCCCTCCACTTT. Its protein is CASTQGSYNSPLHF.